This T cell receptor (beta chain) stems from a study of memory CD4+ T cells and cytomegalovirus serostatus. The sort gate was single viable CD3+CD4+CD8-CD45RO+ cells for memory CD4+ T cells. TCRdb keeps only in-frame clones here, not all; method: immunoSEQ multiplex PCR. The data contain 56,000 or so clones, around 81% of them seen just once; the ten biggest clones take up over 0.4%. The source material was memory CD4+ T cells from blood. This sequence was found in an adult in good health and CMV-seronegative. Some clones in this sample may be carry-over from other donors' samples.

Here the CDR3 reads CAISESEAGSYNVLTF. The CDR3 bases are TGTGCCATCAGTGAGTCGGAGGCAGGGAGCTACAACGTCCTGACTTTC. The rearrangement uses TRBV10-3 and TRBJ2-6; D is tentatively TRBD1 or TRBD2 (5 bases each). CDR3 size: 16 residues. Germline V gene lookup returns CDR1 ENHRY and CDR2 SYGVKD. Between the trimmed V and J ends, which lost 0 bases and 9 bases, there was a span of 15 bases.